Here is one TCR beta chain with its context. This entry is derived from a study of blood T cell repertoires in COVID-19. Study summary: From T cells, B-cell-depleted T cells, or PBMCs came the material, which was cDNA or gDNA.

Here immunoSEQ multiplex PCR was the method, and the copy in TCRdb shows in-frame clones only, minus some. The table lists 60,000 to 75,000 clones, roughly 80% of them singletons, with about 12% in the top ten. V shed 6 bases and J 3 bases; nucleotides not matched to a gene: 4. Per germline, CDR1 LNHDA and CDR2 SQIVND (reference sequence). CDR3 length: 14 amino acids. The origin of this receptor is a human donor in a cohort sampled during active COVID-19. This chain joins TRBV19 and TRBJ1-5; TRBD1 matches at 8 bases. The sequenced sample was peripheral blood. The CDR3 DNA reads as TGTGCCAGTAGCCAGGACAGGGCCAATCAGCCCCAGCATTTT. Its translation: CASSQDRANQPQHF.